This is a list of T cell receptor beta chains from one sample in a study of blood T cell repertoires in COVID-19. Only in-frame clones appear in the TCRdb table, and some are missing; sequencing was by immunoSEQ multiplex PCR. Here the sample spans about 240,000 clones, roughly 89% being singletons. Input material: PBMCs or T cells enriched from blood (not recorded which). Every receptor here comes from a woman in her twenties or thirties with acute COVID-19. CDR3s include the opening cysteine and the closing phenylalanine or tryptophan. The D gene is left open where the match is weak. Expanded clones get a size class; other rows say once, few or many, or leave the size out.

abundance,j_gene,v_gene,d_gene,CDR3aa,CDR3nt
NA,TRBJ2-2,TRBV6-4,NA,CASSISRGSGELFF,TGTGCCAGCAGTATCTCTAGGGGATCCGGGGAGCTGTTTTTT
NA,TRBJ1-3,TRBV7-9,TRBD1,CASSPWDRKNINGNTIYF,TGTGCCAGCAGCCCTTGGGACAGAAAGAATATTAATGGAAACACCATATATTTT
NA,TRBJ2-2,TRBV21-1,NA,CASSTVSATSGPGELFF,TGTGCCAGCAGCACTGTTAGTGCGACTAGCGGCCCCGGGGAGCTGTTTTTT
NA,TRBJ1-6,TRBV7-8,NA,CASSLVQGNSPLHF,TGTGCCAGCAGCTTAGTGCAGGGTAATTCACCCCTCCACTTT
NA,TRBJ1-1,TRBV6-5,NA,CASSYHLTGLNTEAFF,TGTGCCAGCAGTTACCATTTAACAGGGTTGAACACTGAAGCTTTCTTT
NA,TRBJ1-6,TRBV11-3,NA,CASSKLADSPLHF,TGTGCCAGCAGCAAGCTGGCGGATTCACCCCTCCACTTT
NA,TRBJ1-1,TRBV7-2,NA,CASSLDGIRAEAFF,TGTGCCAGCAGTTTAGACGGGATAAGGGCTGAAGCTTTCTTT
NA,TRBJ2-1,TRBV10-3,NA,CAISQKVDLQFF,TGTGCCATCAGCCAGAAGGTGGACTTGCAGTTCTTC
NA,TRBJ1-3,TRBV5-1,NA,CASSLSNSNSGNTIYF,TGCGCCAGCAGCTTAAGTAACAGTAACTCTGGAAACACCATATATTTT
NA,TRBJ2-7,TRBV7-8,TRBD1,CASSLAGPGQESSYEQYF,TGTGCCAGCAGCTTAGCGGGGCCGGGACAGGAGAGCTCCTACGAGCAGTACTTC
NA,TRBJ2-4,TRBV5-8,NA,CASSRGFDKNIQYF,TGTGCCAGCAGCCGGGGTTTTGACAAAAACATTCAGTACTTC
NA,TRBJ1-1,TRBV5-6,TRBD1,CASSWRDRGTEAFF,TGTGCCAGCAGCTGGAGGGACAGGGGGACTGAAGCTTTCTTT
NA,TRBJ1-2,TRBV6-2/TRBV6-3,TRBD1,CASSYSTGGGYTF,TGTGCCAGCAGTTACTCGACAGGGGGCGGCTACACCTTC
NA,TRBJ2-7,TRBV5-6,TRBD1,CASSSPPDRALTYEQYF,TGTGCCAGCAGCTCGCCCCCCGACAGGGCTTTAACCTACGAGCAGTACTTC
NA,TRBJ2-5,TRBV4-1,NA,CASSQASQSLFTTQYF,TGCGCCAGCAGCCAAGCGTCACAGTCTCTCTTTACTACCCAGTACTTC
NA,TRBJ1-1,TRBV4-3,NA,CASSHQRGNTEAFF,TGCGCCAGCAGCCACCAAAGGGGGAACACTGAAGCTTTCTTT
NA,TRBJ1-1,TRBV27,NA,CASSLRYSMNTEAFF,TGTGCCAGCAGTTTAAGGTACAGCATGAACACTGAAGCTTTCTTT
NA,TRBJ1-2,TRBV7-9,NA,CASSLRETNYGYTF,TGTGCCAGCAGCTTACGGGAAACTAACTATGGCTACACCTTC
NA,TRBJ1-2,TRBV7-9,NA,CASSLARGGAYGYTF,TGTGCCAGCAGCTTAGCGCGAGGAGGGGCCTATGGCTACACCTTC
NA,TRBJ1-1,TRBV27,NA,CASSTGVNTEAFF,TGTGCCAGTTCGACAGGAGTGAACACTGAAGCTTTCTTT
once,TRBJ1-6,TRBV19,TRBD1,CASRDSSYNSPLHF,TGTGCCAGTCGGGACAGCTCCTATAATTCACCCCTCCACTTT
NA,TRBJ2-3,TRBV7-9,NA,CASSFGGVQDTQYF,TGTGCCAGCAGCTTTGGAGGGGTCCAAGATACGCAGTATTTT
NA,TRBJ1-2,TRBV10-3,TRBD1,CAILGTAGDYGYTF,TGTGCCATCTTAGGGACAGCTGGGGACTATGGCTACACCTTC
NA,TRBJ1-1,TRBV18,TRBD1,CASSPGTDRNTEAFF,TGTGCCAGCTCACCTGGGACAGATCGTAACACTGAAGCTTTCTTT
NA,TRBJ1-2,TRBV12-3/TRBV12-4,TRBD1,CASSRQGPGGYTF,TGTGCCAGCAGTCGACAGGGGCCGGGCGGCTACACCTTC
NA,TRBJ1-2,TRBV2,NA,CASSEPSGYQDGYTF,TGTGCCAGCAGTGAACCGTCAGGGTATCAAGATGGCTACACCTTC
NA,TRBJ1-2,TRBV4-1,NA,CASSPTVEDGYTF,TGCGCCAGCAGCCCCACGGTAGAGGATGGCTACACCTTC
few,TRBJ2-3,TRBV11-2,NA,CASSSPRRTKGTQYF,TGTGCCAGCAGCTCTCCCCGAAGGACAAAGGGTACGCAGTATTTT
NA,TRBJ1-1,TRBV18,NA,CASSPGQDPQAFF,TGTGCCAGCTCACCGGGCCAAGATCCTCAAGCTTTCTTT
once,TRBJ2-7,TRBV19,TRBD1,CASSFTGTVREQYF,TGTGCCAGTAGTTTCACCGGGACAGTGAGGGAGCAGTACTTC
NA,TRBJ1-5,TRBV7-9,TRBD1,CASSLGDRGLGQPQHF,TGTGCCAGCAGCTTGGGGGACAGGGGGCTGGGTCAGCCCCAGCATTTT
NA,TRBJ1-1,TRBV5-6,NA,CASSLLEDTEAFF,TGTGCCAGCAGCTTGTTGGAGGACACTGAAGCTTTCTTT
NA,TRBJ1-4,TRBV5-6,NA,CASSLVTASLSTNEKLFF,TGTGCCAGCAGCTTGGTGACAGCTTCACTTTCAACTAATGAAAAACTGTTTTTT
once,TRBJ2-5,TRBV5-1,TRBD2,CASSPGLAGGSEETQYF,TGCGCCAGCAGCCCGGGACTAGCGGGGGGCTCCGAGGAGACCCAGTACTTC
once,TRBJ1-6,TRBV6-5,TRBD1,CASTRGQENSPLHF,TGTGCCAGCACTAGGGGACAGGAAAATTCACCCCTCCACTTT
NA,TRBJ1-4,TRBV5-1,NA,CASSSDSLAEKLFF,TGCGCCAGCAGCTCCGACAGCCTGGCGGAAAAACTGTTTTTT
once,TRBJ1-1,TRBV5-1,TRBD1,CASSLTGAEAFF,TGCGCCAGCAGCTTGACAGGGGCTGAAGCTTTCTTT
NA,TRBJ2-7,TRBV11-3,TRBD1,CASSKTGVSHEQYF,TGTGCCAGCAGCAAGACAGGGGTTTCCCACGAGCAGTACTTC
NA,TRBJ1-2,TRBV6-6,TRBD1,CASSFWDSYGYTF,TGTGCCAGCAGTTTCTGGGACAGTTATGGCTACACCTTC
NA,TRBJ1-5,TRBV6-5,NA,CASGPSGGFQPQHF,TGTGCCAGCGGGCCCTCAGGCGGGTTTCAGCCCCAGCATTTT
few,TRBJ2-1,TRBV7-9,NA,CASVSGVYNEQFF,TGTGCCAGCGTCTCGGGGGTCTACAATGAGCAGTTCTTC
NA,TRBJ2-5,TRBV7-9,NA,CASSLALPPETQYF,TGTGCCAGCAGCTTGGCACTACCTCCGGAGACCCAGTACTTC